The clone carrying this T cell receptor beta chain was detected a few times. The antigen is unknown. TCRdb re-called clones from the PCR reads using MiXCR. The sample lists roughly 72,000 clones, more than 15% seen once, with more than 10% in the top ten. All patients reached thyroid surgery having received no treatment beforehand. Germline loops: CDR1 SGHTA, CDR2 FQGNSA. V lost 5 bases to trimming and J lost 5 bases, with 42 bases between them. This CDR3 has 23 residues. The source of the sample is a study of metastatic and nonmetastatic thyroid tumors. About the study: Repertoires from blood and tumor or nodule tissue of malignant and benign thyroid patients were compared. General study findings and limits: Reports indicated that malignant thyroid tumors showed significantly higher TCR beta diversity than benign nodules did, in blood and tumor.

The sequence was obtained from a female donor with papillary thyroid cancer or a benign thyroid nodule (not recorded which). Some clones in this sample may be carry-over from other donors' samples. Sequencing used blood. This chain joins TRBV7-2 and TRBJ2-5; a possible D gene is TRBD2 (12 bases). CDR3 coding DNA: TGTGCCAGCAGCGGGCAGGACAGGGGGCGGGCTAGCGGGAGGGTCGTCGGTCGGGAGACCCAGTACTTC. Protein: CASSGQDRGRASGRVVGRETQYF.